Listed below are T cell receptor beta chains from one sample, sequenced in a study of blood T cell repertoires in COVID-19. Only in-frame clones appear in the TCRdb table, and some are missing; sequencing was by immunoSEQ multiplex PCR. The sample lists approximately 490,000 clones, about nine tenths occurring once. The sample consisted of PBMCs or T cells enriched from blood (not recorded which). These receptors came from a woman aged 60-75 years who had recovered from COVID-19. Each CDR3 is given with its conserved first and last residue. The D gene is left open where the match is weak.

J gene	D gene	V gene	CDR3 protein
TRBJ1-5	NA	TRBV25-1	CASSPGGNQPQHF
TRBJ1-6	TRBD1	TRBV11-2	CASSRIGGLQGNSPLHF
TRBJ1-2	TRBD1	TRBV7-4	CASSEGDREPTNYGYTF
TRBJ2-2	NA	TRBV5-4	CASSDRFMNTGELFF
TRBJ2-5	NA	TRBV10-2	CASSDLGGQETQYF
TRBJ1-2	TRBD1	TRBV7-8	CASSLGQEGDYTF
TRBJ1-4	NA	TRBV19	CASNPGGEKLFF
TRBJ2-7	TRBD2	TRBV2	CASIRTSGGHEQYF
TRBJ2-1	NA	TRBV24-1	CATSDFDRPHNEQFF
TRBJ1-1	TRBD1	TRBV4-1	CASRETGRNTEAFF
TRBJ1-5	TRBD1	TRBV2	CASRETGGNQPQHF
TRBJ2-3	NA	TRBV12-5	CASGLGVSTDTQYF
TRBJ1-4	NA	TRBV12-3/TRBV12-4	CASSNQGKVFF
TRBJ2-3	NA	TRBV5-4	CASSSYLDTQYF
TRBJ2-5	TRBD2	TRBV5-1	CASSLAGTSGQETQYF
TRBJ2-1	NA	TRBV11-2	CASRSWGRHYNEQFF
TRBJ1-3	NA	TRBV6-5	CASSLQATSGNTIYF
TRBJ2-6	TRBD2	TRBV28	CASHSGGLASGANVLTF
TRBJ1-5	NA	TRBV19	CASSPGDQPQHF
TRBJ1-5	TRBD1	TRBV5-1	CASSLEGAGTPNQPQHF
TRBJ2-5	TRBD1	TRBV4-1	CASSQQQGDQETQYF
TRBJ1-2	NA	TRBV4-1	CASSQEGGYGYTF
TRBJ1-1	TRBD1	TRBV19	CASSSGGPNTEAFF
TRBJ2-5	TRBD1	TRBV2	CASSAPGTAYEKTQYF
TRBJ1-2	TRBD1	TRBV5-4	CASSLGWTGDYGYTF
TRBJ1-2	NA	TRBV2	CASSEAGTIGDGYTF
TRBJ1-2	TRBD1	TRBV5-1	CASSLPGQGNGYTF
TRBJ1-5	NA	TRBV18	CASSPVGGDQPQHF
TRBJ2-2	TRBD1	TRBV24-1	CATSKTGWGTSTTGELFF
TRBJ2-1	NA	TRBV6-2/TRBV6-3	CASSPGLSSYNEQFF
TRBJ2-1	TRBD2	TRBV6-5	CASLPGLGYNEQFF
TRBJ1-6	TRBD1	TRBV5-1	CASSLAGQGDSPLHF
TRBJ2-7	TRBD2	TRBV5-1	CASSSGLAGGVSAYEQYF
TRBJ2-7	TRBD1	TRBV11-3	CASSPPGTGLRYEQYF
TRBJ2-5	NA	TRBV12-5	CASGLVNRGAREHQETQYF